The rows below give T cell receptor beta chains drawn from one sample of a study of vaccination and CD4 T cells after COVID-19. These receptors' antigens are unknown. TCRdb fed the PCR reads into MiXCR, producing one record per CDR3 protein. The data hold around 19,000 distinct CDR3 sequences, with about 56% observed a single time. Sample: CD4+ T cells from blood, cultured in vitro, taken before SARS-CoV-2 vaccination. The receptor source for this set is a human donor who had recovered from COVID-19. CDR3s include the opening cysteine and the closing phenylalanine or tryptophan. The D gene is left open where the match is weak. Where a row states a size, it is once, few, many or the class of an expanded clone; other rows omit it.

CDR3nt: TGTGCCAGCAGTGAGTTCCCGGACCGCACTGAAGCTTTCTTT
CDR3aa: CASSEFPDRTEAFF
d_gene: -
v_gene: TRBV6-1
j_gene: TRBJ1-1
abundance: few

CDR3nt: TGTGCCAGCAGTGGCAGGGCTGATACGCAGTATTTT
CDR3aa: CASSGRADTQYF
d_gene: -
v_gene: TRBV28
j_gene: TRBJ2-3
abundance: -

CDR3nt: TGTGCCAGCAGTCTGTCTAGCGGGAGTGAGGGCGAGCAGTACTTC
CDR3aa: CASSLSSGSEGEQYF
d_gene: TRBD2
v_gene: TRBV28
j_gene: TRBJ2-7
abundance: -

CDR3nt: TGCAGTGCTAGAGATGACAGGGGCCTAGAAGCTTTCTTT
CDR3aa: CSARDDRGLEAFF
d_gene: TRBD1
v_gene: TRBV20-1
j_gene: TRBJ1-1
abundance: few

CDR3nt: TGCAGTGCTAGAGGGGAGGGCGTCTATGGCTACACCTTC
CDR3aa: CSARGEGVYGYTF
d_gene: -
v_gene: TRBV20-1
j_gene: TRBJ1-2
abundance: few

CDR3nt: TGTGCCAGCAGTTCCGGGTCCCGATTAGCGGGACGGTTTGAGACCCAGTACTTC
CDR3aa: CASSSGSRLAGRFETQYF
d_gene: TRBD2
v_gene: TRBV4-2
j_gene: TRBJ2-5
abundance: -

CDR3nt: TGTGCCAGCAGCTTGGGGGGTGGCAGGGTTGGCCAAGAGACCCAGTACTTC
CDR3aa: CASSLGGGRVGQETQYF
d_gene: -
v_gene: TRBV11-3
j_gene: TRBJ2-5
abundance: -

CDR3nt: TGCAGTGCTAGAGAGCCTAGCGGGAGAGAGACCCAGTACTTC
CDR3aa: CSAREPSGRETQYF
d_gene: TRBD2
v_gene: TRBV20-1
j_gene: TRBJ2-5
abundance: -

CDR3nt: TGTGCCACCTCTACTCGGGGTGTCTATGGCTACACCTTC
CDR3aa: CATSTRGVYGYTF
d_gene: -
v_gene: TRBV6-1
j_gene: TRBJ1-2
abundance: -

CDR3nt: TGTGCCAGCAGCTTAGAAGTTTTGATGTACGAGCAGTACTTC
CDR3aa: CASSLEVLMYEQYF
d_gene: -
v_gene: TRBV7-2
j_gene: TRBJ2-7
abundance: -

CDR3nt: TGCAGTGCCAGGCGAGGGGGCGTCCTCGGCAATCAGCCCCAGCATTTT
CDR3aa: CSARRGGVLGNQPQHF
d_gene: TRBD1
v_gene: TRBV20-1
j_gene: TRBJ1-5
abundance: few

CDR3nt: TGTGCCAGCAGCTTCTCATCAGGTGGACAGTCCGGAGTGACCCAGTACTTC
CDR3aa: CASSFSSGGQSGVTQYF
d_gene: -
v_gene: TRBV11-3
j_gene: TRBJ2-5
abundance: -

CDR3nt: TGTGCCATCAGTGAGGCGCTGACAGGGTACGGCTACGAGCAGTACTTC
CDR3aa: CAISEALTGYGYEQYF
d_gene: TRBD1
v_gene: TRBV10-3
j_gene: TRBJ2-7
abundance: -

CDR3nt: TGTGCCAGTAGTGTCCGGGACTCTCGGACCGGGGCTTTCTTT
CDR3aa: CASSVRDSRTGAFF
d_gene: -
v_gene: TRBV19
j_gene: TRBJ1-1
abundance: -

CDR3nt: TGTGCCAGCAGTCGGGGACAGTTCATGAACACTGAAGCTTTCTTT
CDR3aa: CASSRGQFMNTEAFF
d_gene: TRBD1
v_gene: TRBV6-1
j_gene: TRBJ1-1
abundance: -

CDR3nt: TGTGCCACCAGCAGGAGAGCGGGGGGGTCCTCCGAGCAGTACTTC
CDR3aa: CATSRRAGGSSEQYF
d_gene: TRBD2
v_gene: TRBV15
j_gene: TRBJ2-7
abundance: -

CDR3nt: TGTGCCAGCAGCCCATCCGGTCGTCCGGTGGACACTGAAGCTTTCTTT
CDR3aa: CASSPSGRPVDTEAFF
d_gene: -
v_gene: TRBV14
j_gene: TRBJ1-1
abundance: -

CDR3nt: TGTGCCAGCAGCTTAAGGGACAGGGAGCTCTATGGCTACACCTTC
CDR3aa: CASSLRDRELYGYTF
d_gene: TRBD1
v_gene: TRBV7-8
j_gene: TRBJ1-2
abundance: -

CDR3nt: TGCAGTGCTCTTAAACAGGGGACTGGTGCTTTCTTT
CDR3aa: CSALKQGTGAFF
d_gene: TRBD1
v_gene: TRBV20-1
j_gene: TRBJ1-1
abundance: -

CDR3nt: TGTGCCAGCAGCTCCGCTGGACAGGGGGTATCTGACTATGGCTACACCTTC
CDR3aa: CASSSAGQGVSDYGYTF
d_gene: TRBD1
v_gene: TRBV7-9
j_gene: TRBJ1-2
abundance: few

CDR3nt: TGTGCCAGCAGCTTGGGAGCGGGAGGGTACAATGAGCAGTTCTTC
CDR3aa: CASSLGAGGYNEQFF
d_gene: TRBD2
v_gene: TRBV7-2
j_gene: TRBJ2-1
abundance: medium-sized

CDR3nt: TGTGCCAGCAGTTTGACTCGCCAGTCGAACACCGGGGAGCTGTTTTTT
CDR3aa: CASSLTRQSNTGELFF
d_gene: -
v_gene: TRBV28
j_gene: TRBJ2-2
abundance: -

CDR3nt: TGTGCCAGCAGCTTAAGGAGGGGGGGGACAGGGAGTGGAAACACCATATATTTT
CDR3aa: CASSLRRGGTGSGNTIYF
d_gene: TRBD1
v_gene: TRBV7-6
j_gene: TRBJ1-3
abundance: once

CDR3nt: TGTGCCAGCAGTTACTCGAGTATCCAAGAGACCCAGTACTTC
CDR3aa: CASSYSSIQETQYF
d_gene: -
v_gene: TRBV6-2/TRBV6-3
j_gene: TRBJ2-5
abundance: -

CDR3nt: TGTGCCAGCAGCCAAGACCCGACAGGTTTCAATGGCTACACCTTC
CDR3aa: CASSQDPTGFNGYTF
d_gene: -
v_gene: TRBV3-1
j_gene: TRBJ1-2
abundance: once

CDR3nt: TGTGCCAGCAGCTTGATGACAGGGGGCGGGTTTCGTGGCTACACCTTC
CDR3aa: CASSLMTGGGFRGYTF
d_gene: TRBD1
v_gene: TRBV5-4
j_gene: TRBJ1-2
abundance: few

CDR3nt: TGTGCCATCAGTGGCGGAACCGGGACCACCGAGCAGTTCTTC
CDR3aa: CAISGGTGTTEQFF
d_gene: -
v_gene: TRBV10-3
j_gene: TRBJ2-1
abundance: -

CDR3nt: TGTGCCAGCAGGTCCGGGACAGGTAGCAATCAGCCCCAGCATTTT
CDR3aa: CASRSGTGSNQPQHF
d_gene: TRBD1
v_gene: TRBV28
j_gene: TRBJ1-5
abundance: -

CDR3nt: TGTGCCAGCAGCTTAGGAAACAGCAATCAGCCCCAGCATTTT
CDR3aa: CASSLGNSNQPQHF
d_gene: -
v_gene: TRBV7-2
j_gene: TRBJ1-5
abundance: few

CDR3nt: TGTGCCAGCAGCACGAAAGGGGGTGTGGTAGAGCAGTACTTC
CDR3aa: CASSTKGGVVEQYF
d_gene: -
v_gene: TRBV6-1
j_gene: TRBJ2-7
abundance: -

CDR3nt: TGTGCCAGTAGGTCGGGACAGAGGAATTCACCCCTCCACTTT
CDR3aa: CASRSGQRNSPLHF
d_gene: TRBD1
v_gene: TRBV19
j_gene: TRBJ1-6
abundance: few

CDR3nt: TGTGCCAGCTCTCGGGACCTAATGTACAATGAGCAGTTCTTC
CDR3aa: CASSRDLMYNEQFF
d_gene: -
v_gene: TRBV6-1
j_gene: TRBJ2-1
abundance: -

CDR3nt: TGCAGTGCTAGAGCCGAAATCGGGACAGGGGGCTACGAGCAGTACTTC
CDR3aa: CSARAEIGTGGYEQYF
d_gene: TRBD1
v_gene: TRBV20-1
j_gene: TRBJ2-7
abundance: few

CDR3nt: TGTGCCATCAGTGAGTCGTACAGCAACTATGGCTACACCTTC
CDR3aa: CAISESYSNYGYTF
d_gene: -
v_gene: TRBV10-3
j_gene: TRBJ1-2
abundance: -

CDR3nt: TGTGCCAGCAGTGAAGGACTTGATCGTCCTGCGCTCGAGCAGTTCTTC
CDR3aa: CASSEGLDRPALEQFF
d_gene: -
v_gene: TRBV6-1
j_gene: TRBJ2-1
abundance: -

CDR3nt: TGCAGTGCTAGACCACCTACAGGGCTTCAGCCCCAGCATTTT
CDR3aa: CSARPPTGLQPQHF
d_gene: -
v_gene: TRBV20-1
j_gene: TRBJ1-5
abundance: few

CDR3nt: TGCAGTGCTAGAGATGGCGGCAGGGGGTCGTTCGAGCAGTACTTC
CDR3aa: CSARDGGRGSFEQYF
d_gene: TRBD1
v_gene: TRBV20-1
j_gene: TRBJ2-7
abundance: few

CDR3nt: TGTGCCAGCAGCACCAGGGCGACGAGCAATCAGCCCCAGCATTTT
CDR3aa: CASSTRATSNQPQHF
d_gene: -
v_gene: TRBV7-2
j_gene: TRBJ1-5
abundance: few

CDR3nt: TGTGCCAGCAGTGAAGACAGCCCGGGCCTCCACTTT
CDR3aa: CASSEDSPGLHF
d_gene: -
v_gene: TRBV2
j_gene: TRBJ1-6
abundance: -

CDR3nt: TGTGCCAGCAGTTCTACTCCATGGACTCATCAATGGGGCAATCAGCCCCAGCATTTT
CDR3aa: CASSSTPWTHQWGNQPQHF
d_gene: -
v_gene: TRBV27
j_gene: TRBJ1-5
abundance: few

CDR3nt: TGTGCCAGCGCGACTGTAAGTTTAGCCCAGAGCAAGGGTTCACCCCTCCACTTT
CDR3aa: CASATVSLAQSKGSPLHF
d_gene: -
v_gene: TRBV28
j_gene: TRBJ1-6
abundance: -

CDR3nt: TGTGCCACCCCCGCAAGAGTGGGCTATGGCTACACCTTC
CDR3aa: CATPARVGYGYTF
d_gene: -
v_gene: TRBV24-1
j_gene: TRBJ1-2
abundance: -

CDR3nt: TGTGCCAGCAGCCTTTGGACAGGGTTAAATCAGCCCCAGCATTTT
CDR3aa: CASSLWTGLNQPQHF
d_gene: TRBD1
v_gene: TRBV7-8
j_gene: TRBJ1-5
abundance: -

CDR3nt: TGCAGTGCTAGGGAACTAGCGGGAGGGGAGACCCAGTACTTC
CDR3aa: CSARELAGGETQYF
d_gene: TRBD2
v_gene: TRBV20-1
j_gene: TRBJ2-5
abundance: -